These 14 T cell receptor beta chains were all obtained from the same sample, sequenced in a study of glioma-infiltrating T cells after dendritic cell vaccination. Repertoires were generated with immunoSEQ multiplex PCR, while TCRdb's copy carries only in-frame clones and drops some. The sample yields about 87,000 clones, roughly 80% seen once. Described time point: after dendritic cell vaccination, including at tumor progression/relapse. The sample was blood, taken after dendritic cell vaccination. These receptors were collected from a human donor with glioblastoma.

The chain joins TRBV6-5 to TRBJ1-1; no clear D gene. The CDR3 is made up of 15 amino acids. Germline CDR1 reads MNHEY; CDR2 reads SVGAGI. Trimming cost V 2 bases and J 0 bases, with 10 bases left between them. CDR3 DNA: TGTGCCAGCAGTTACCGTGAGGGCTTGAACACTGAAGCTTTCTTT. It is translated as CASSYREGLNTEAFF.

The genes are TRBV2 and TRBJ1-1; D perhaps matches TRBD1 (5 bases). The CDR3 is 13 amino acids. The germline V gene has CDR1 SNHLY and CDR2 FYNNEI. Trimming shortened V by 8 bases and J by 1 base, and 11 bases separated the two germline ends. DNA for the CDR3: TGTGCCAGCGGAGAAGACAGGAACACTGAAGCTTTCTTT. Its translation: CASGEDRNTEAFF.

This sequence joins TRBV6-1 and TRBJ2-4; weak D call: TRBD1 (5 bases). V was cut by 4 bases and J by 8 bases, with 12 bases left in between. The CDR3 totals 13 residues. CDR1 and CDR2 (germline): MNHNS, SASEGT. The CDR3 DNA sequence: TGTGCCAGCAGTGGGCAGGGTAAGGACATTCAGTACTTC. Translated, it gives CASSGQGKDIQYF.

The chain recombines TRBV7-2 with TRBJ1-5; tentatively, D is TRBD1 (5 bases). There are 17 residues in the CDR3. V was trimmed by 4 bases and J by 0 bases, leaving 16 bases between them. Germline CDR1 SGHTA, CDR2 FQGNSA. CDR3 loop: CASSSSLTVHSNQPQHF. As DNA, the CDR3 is TGTGCCAGCAGCTCCAGCCTGACAGTCCATAGCAATCAGCCCCAGCATTTT.

The genes are TRBV18 and TRBJ2-3, with TRBD1 matching 7 bases. Trimming removed 3 bases from V and 2 bases from J; junction bases left unmatched: 8. Germline V CDR1 and CDR2: KGHSH, LQKENI. The length of the CDR3 is 16 residues. The CDR3: CASSPPGQATTDTQYF. The CDR3 region has the DNA TGTGCCAGCTCACCGCCCGGACAGGCGACCACAGATACGCAGTATTTT.

J is TRBJ2-5 and V is TRBV6-9; TRBD2 agrees at 7 bases. CDR1 MNHGY and CDR2 SVAAGI come from the germline V gene. V lost 5 bases, J lost 4 bases, and 10 bases stayed unmatched. CDR3 size: 15 residues. The CDR3 DNA follows: TGTGCCAGCAGTATACCGACTAGCCCAGGAGAGACCCAGTACTTC. Residues: CASSIPTSPGETQYF.

This clone was found a few times. The V call is TRBV10-3, the J call TRBJ2-7; D is perhaps TRBD1 (6 bases). The V and J ends lost 5 bases and 1 base respectively, with 9 bases between them. The CDR3 has 13 amino acids. Germline loops: CDR1 ENHRY, CDR2 SYGVKD. The CDR3 sequence is CAISRDISYEQYF. CDR3 nucleotides: TGTGCCATCAGTAGGGACATTTCCTACGAGCAGTACTTC.

This chain links TRBV6-1 with TRBJ1-5; D gene uncertain. Trimming pared 10 bases from V and 7 bases from J, leaving 20 bases between. The CDR3 has 14 residues. CDR1 and CDR2 (germline): MNHNS, SASEGT. CDR3 in amino acids: CATTPGLQGQPQHF. Here the CDR3 DNA reads TGTGCCACCACACCGGGGTTACAAGGACAGCCCCAGCATTTT.

The V call is TRBV5-6, the J call TRBJ2-3, with 14 positions matching TRBD2. The CDR3 runs 16 residues. V was clipped by 3 bases and J by 6 bases; unmatched bases: 6. The germline V gene encodes CDR1 SGHDT and CDR2 YYEEEE. CDR3 sequence reads: CASSSGLAGGGDTQYF. The DNA for the CDR3 is TGTGCCAGCAGCTCAGGACTAGCGGGGGGCGGTGATACGCAGTATTTT.

This rearrangement joins TRBV4-2 to TRBJ1-2; D might be TRBD1 (5 bases). The ends were cut back, 0 bases at V and 2 bases at J, with 19 bases in the middle. This CDR3 region has 18 residues. The germline CDR1 and CDR2 sequences are LGHNA and YNFKEQ. In DNA, the CDR3 is TGTGCCAGCAGCCAAGATAGGGAAATGGCGGGACTCAACTATGGCTACACCTTC. Encoded protein: CASSQDREMAGLNYGYTF.

The table lists this clone with a few counts. The CDR3 region has the DNA TGTGCCAGCAGCGAGACCCGGGACAGGCCTCCCAACTATGGCTACACCTTC. Translating gives CASSETRDRPPNYGYTF. This sequence joins TRBV9 and TRBJ1-2; 8 positions agree with TRBD1. After removal of 3 bases from V and 2 bases from J, the junction contained 12 bases not matched to a gene. The CDR3 runs to 17 residues. Germline CDR1 is SGDLS and CDR2 is YYNGEE.

The J gene is TRBJ2-1, the V gene TRBV19; 14 nucleotides match TRBD2. The trim removed 3 bases at V and 10 bases at J, leaving 2 bases unmatched. CDR3 length equals 14 residues. Germline V gives CDR1 LNHDA, CDR2 SQIVND (reference sequence). CDR3 amino acids: CASSIGTSGGEQFF. CDR3 DNA: TGTGCCAGTAGTATCGGGACTAGCGGGGGAGAGCAGTTCTTC.

The chain couples TRBV2 to TRBJ2-2; TRBD2 matches 14 bases. With 6 bases clipped from V and 4 bases from J, the junction kept 4 bases outside the gene matches. In germline, CDR1 is SNHLY, CDR2 FYNNEI. CDR3 length equals 16 residues. The DNA of the CDR3 is TGTGCCAGCAGGGTTGGACTAGCGGGGGGCACCGGGGAGCTGTTTTTT. It yields the protein CASRVGLAGGTGELFF.

This sequence joins TRBV7-2 and TRBJ2-3; 15 bases match TRBD2. Per germline, CDR1 SGHTA and CDR2 FQGNSA. The CDR3 sequence is 16 residues long. V gave up 6 bases and J gave up 1 base; unmatched junction bases: 2. In DNA form, the CDR3 reads TGTGCCAGCAGTCGGACTAGCGGGGGGGGCACAGATACGCAGTATTTT. This codes for CASSRTSGGGTDTQYF.